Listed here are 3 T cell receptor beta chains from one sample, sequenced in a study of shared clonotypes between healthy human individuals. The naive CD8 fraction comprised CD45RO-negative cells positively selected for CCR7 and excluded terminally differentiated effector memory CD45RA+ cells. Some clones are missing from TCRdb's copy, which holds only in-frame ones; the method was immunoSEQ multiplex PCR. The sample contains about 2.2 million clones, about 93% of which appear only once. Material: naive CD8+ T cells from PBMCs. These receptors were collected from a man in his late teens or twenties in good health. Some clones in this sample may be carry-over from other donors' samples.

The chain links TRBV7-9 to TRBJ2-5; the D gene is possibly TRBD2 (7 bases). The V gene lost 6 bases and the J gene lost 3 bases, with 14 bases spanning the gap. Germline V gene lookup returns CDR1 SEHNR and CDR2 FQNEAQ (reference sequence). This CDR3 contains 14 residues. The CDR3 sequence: CASRIGGQEETQYF. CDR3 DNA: TGTGCCAGCAGAATCGGGGGGCAAGAAGAGACCCAGTACTTC.

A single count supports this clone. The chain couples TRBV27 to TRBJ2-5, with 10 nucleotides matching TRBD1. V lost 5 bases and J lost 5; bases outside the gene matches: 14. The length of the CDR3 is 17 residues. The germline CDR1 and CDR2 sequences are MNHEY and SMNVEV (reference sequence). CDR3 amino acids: CASSQPRVTGGLETQYF. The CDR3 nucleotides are TGTGCCAGCAGTCAACCCCGAGTGACAGGGGGCTTGGAGACCCAGTACTTC.

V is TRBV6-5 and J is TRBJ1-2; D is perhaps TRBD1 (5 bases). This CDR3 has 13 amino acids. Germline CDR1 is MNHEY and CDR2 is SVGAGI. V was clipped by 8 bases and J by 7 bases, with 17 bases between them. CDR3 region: CASSAVGAFGYTF. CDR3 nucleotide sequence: TGTGCCAGCTCCGCCGTAGGGGCCTTTGGCTACACCTTC.